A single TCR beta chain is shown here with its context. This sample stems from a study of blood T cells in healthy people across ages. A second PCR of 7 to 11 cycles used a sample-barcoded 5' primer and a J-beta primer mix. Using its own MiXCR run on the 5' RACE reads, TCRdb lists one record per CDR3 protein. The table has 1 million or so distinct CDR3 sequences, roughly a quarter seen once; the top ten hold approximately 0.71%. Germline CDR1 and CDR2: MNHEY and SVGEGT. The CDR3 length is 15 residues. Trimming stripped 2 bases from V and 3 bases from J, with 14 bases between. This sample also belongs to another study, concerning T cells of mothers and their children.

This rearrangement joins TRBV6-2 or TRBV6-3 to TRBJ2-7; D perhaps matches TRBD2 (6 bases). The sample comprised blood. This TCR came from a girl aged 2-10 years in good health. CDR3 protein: CASSYRGTGNYEQYF. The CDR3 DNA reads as TGTGCCAGCAGTTACCGCGGGACGGGAAACTACGAGCAGTACTTC.